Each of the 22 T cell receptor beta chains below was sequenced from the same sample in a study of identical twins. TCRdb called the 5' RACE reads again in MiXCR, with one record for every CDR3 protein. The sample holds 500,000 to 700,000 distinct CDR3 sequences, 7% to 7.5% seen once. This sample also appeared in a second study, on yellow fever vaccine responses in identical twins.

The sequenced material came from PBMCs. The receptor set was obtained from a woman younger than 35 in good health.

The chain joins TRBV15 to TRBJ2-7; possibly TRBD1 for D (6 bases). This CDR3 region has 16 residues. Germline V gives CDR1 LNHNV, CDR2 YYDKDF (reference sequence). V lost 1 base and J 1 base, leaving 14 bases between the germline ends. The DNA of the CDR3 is TGTGCCACCAGCAGAGGACAGGCGCTCCTTTCCTACGAGCAGTACTTC. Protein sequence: CATSRGQALLSYEQYF.

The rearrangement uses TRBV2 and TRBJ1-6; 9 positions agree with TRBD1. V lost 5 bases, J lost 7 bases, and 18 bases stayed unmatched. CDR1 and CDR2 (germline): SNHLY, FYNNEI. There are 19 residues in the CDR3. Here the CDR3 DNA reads TGTGCCAGCAGTACACACACCGGGACAGGGCCAAATTGGAATTCACCCCTCCACTTT. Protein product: CASSTHTGTGPNWNSPLHF. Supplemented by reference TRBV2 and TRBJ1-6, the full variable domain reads EPEVTQTPSHQVTQMGQEVILRCVPISNHLYFYWYRQILGQKVEFLVSFYNNEISEKSEIFDDQFSVERPDGSNFTLKIRSTKLEDSAMYFCASSTHTGTGPNWNSPLHFGNGTRLTVT.

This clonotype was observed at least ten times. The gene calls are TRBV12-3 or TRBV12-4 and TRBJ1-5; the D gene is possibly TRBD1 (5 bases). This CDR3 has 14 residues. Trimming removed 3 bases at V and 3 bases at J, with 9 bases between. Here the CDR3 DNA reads TGTGCCAGCAGTTTCGGGACGCACAATCAGCCCCAGCATTTT. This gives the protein CASSFGTHNQPQHF.

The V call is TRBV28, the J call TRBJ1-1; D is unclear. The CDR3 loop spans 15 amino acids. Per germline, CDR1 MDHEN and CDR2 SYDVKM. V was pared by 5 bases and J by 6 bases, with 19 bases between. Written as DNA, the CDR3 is TGTGCCAGCAGTGCAAACGCCGGGAGGGTTGCTGAAGCTTTCTTT. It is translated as CASSANAGRVAEAFF.

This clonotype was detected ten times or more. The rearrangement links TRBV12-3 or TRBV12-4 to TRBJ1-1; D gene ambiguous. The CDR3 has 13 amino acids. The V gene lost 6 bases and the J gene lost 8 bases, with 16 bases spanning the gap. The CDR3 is CASRSTGPGEAFF. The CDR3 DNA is TGTGCCAGCAGGTCCACTGGACCGGGAGAAGCTTTCTTT.

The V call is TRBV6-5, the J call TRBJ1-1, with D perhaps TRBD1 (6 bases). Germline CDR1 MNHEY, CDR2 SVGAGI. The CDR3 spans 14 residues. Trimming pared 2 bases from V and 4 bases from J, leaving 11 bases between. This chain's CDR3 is CASSYRGAGTEAFF. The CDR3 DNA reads TGTGCCAGCAGTTACAGGGGGGCCGGCACTGAAGCTTTCTTT.

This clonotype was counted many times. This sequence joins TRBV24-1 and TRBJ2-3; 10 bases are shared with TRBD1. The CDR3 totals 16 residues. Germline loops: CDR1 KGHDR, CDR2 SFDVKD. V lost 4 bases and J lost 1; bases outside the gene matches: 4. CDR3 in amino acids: CATSEAGTGGTDTQYF. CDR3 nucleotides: TGTGCCACCAGTGAGGCCGGGACAGGGGGCACAGATACGCAGTATTTT.

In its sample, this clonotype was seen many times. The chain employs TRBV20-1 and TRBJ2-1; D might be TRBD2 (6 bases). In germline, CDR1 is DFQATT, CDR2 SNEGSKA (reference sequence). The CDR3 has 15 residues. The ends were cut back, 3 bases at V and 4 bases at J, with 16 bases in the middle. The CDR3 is CSASLGGGGYNEQFF. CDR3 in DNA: TGCAGTGCTAGTCTTGGGGGAGGAGGATACAATGAGCAGTTCTTC.

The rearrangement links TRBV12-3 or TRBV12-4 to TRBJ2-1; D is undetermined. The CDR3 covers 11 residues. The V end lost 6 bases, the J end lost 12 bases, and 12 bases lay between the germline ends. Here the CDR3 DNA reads TGTGCCAGCAGAACCCAGCAGAGGCAGTTCTTC. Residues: CASRTQQRQFF.

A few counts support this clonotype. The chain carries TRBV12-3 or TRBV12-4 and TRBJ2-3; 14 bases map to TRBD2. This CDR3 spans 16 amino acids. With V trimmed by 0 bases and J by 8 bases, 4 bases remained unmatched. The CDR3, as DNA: TGTGCCAGCAGTTTAGCTGGGACTAGCGGGAGAGGTACGCAGTATTTT. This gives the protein CASSLAGTSGRGTQYF.

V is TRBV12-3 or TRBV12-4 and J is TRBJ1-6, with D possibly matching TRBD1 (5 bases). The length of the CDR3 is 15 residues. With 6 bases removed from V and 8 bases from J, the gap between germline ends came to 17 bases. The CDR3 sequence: CASRDDRGPYSPLHF. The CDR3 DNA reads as TGTGCCAGCAGAGACGACAGAGGGCCTTATTCACCCCTCCACTTT.

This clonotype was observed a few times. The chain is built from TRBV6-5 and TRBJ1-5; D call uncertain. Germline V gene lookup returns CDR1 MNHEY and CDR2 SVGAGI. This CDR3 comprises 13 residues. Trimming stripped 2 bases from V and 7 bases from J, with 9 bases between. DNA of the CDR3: TGTGCCAGCAGTTACCGGCAGAAGCAGCCCCAGCATTTT. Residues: CASSYRQKQPQHF.

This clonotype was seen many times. The CDR3 DNA is TGCGCCAGCAGGCCCCGGGGCCCAAGCTCCTACAATGAGCAGTTCTTC. Encoded protein: CASRPRGPSSYNEQFF. The chain employs TRBV5-1 and TRBJ2-1; the D gene could be TRBD1 or TRBD2 (5 bases each). The CDR3 contains 16 residues. CDR1 SGHRS and CDR2 YFSETQ come from the germline V gene. With 5 bases removed from V and 0 bases from J, the gap between germline ends came to 15 bases.

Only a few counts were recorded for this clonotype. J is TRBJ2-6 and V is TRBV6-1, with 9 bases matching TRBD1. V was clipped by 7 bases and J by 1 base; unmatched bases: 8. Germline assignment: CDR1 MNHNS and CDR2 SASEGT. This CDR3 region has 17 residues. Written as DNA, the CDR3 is TGTGCCAGCACACCGGGACAGGGATTATCTGGGGCCAACGTCCTGACTTTC. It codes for CASTPGQGLSGANVLTF.

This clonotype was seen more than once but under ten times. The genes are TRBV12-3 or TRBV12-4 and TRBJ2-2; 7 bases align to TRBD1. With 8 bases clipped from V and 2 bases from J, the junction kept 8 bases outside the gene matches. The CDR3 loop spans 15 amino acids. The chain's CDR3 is CASRAGTANTGELFF. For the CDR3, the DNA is TGTGCCAGCCGAGCCGGGACAGCTAACACCGGGGAGCTGTTTTTT.

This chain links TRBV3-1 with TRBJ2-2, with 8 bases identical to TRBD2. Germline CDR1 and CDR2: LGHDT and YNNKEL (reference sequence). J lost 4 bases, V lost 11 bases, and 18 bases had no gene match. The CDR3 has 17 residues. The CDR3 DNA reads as TGTGCCTCCTGCCAAGACGGGGGGGGTTGGAGCACCGGGGAGCTGTTTTTT. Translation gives CASCQDGGGWSTGELFF.

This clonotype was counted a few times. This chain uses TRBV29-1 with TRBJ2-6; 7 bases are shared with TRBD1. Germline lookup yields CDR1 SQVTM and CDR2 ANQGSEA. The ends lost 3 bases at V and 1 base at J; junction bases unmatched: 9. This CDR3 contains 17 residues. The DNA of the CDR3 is TGCAGCGTTGAGACAGGGAAGACGAAATCTGGGGCCAACGTCCTGACTTTC. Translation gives CSVETGKTKSGANVLTF.

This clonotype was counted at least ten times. The CDR3 spells CASSQDPGGWTGELFF. For the CDR3, the DNA is TGTGCCAGCAGCCAAGATCCCGGGGGATGGACCGGGGAGCTGTTTTTT. This chain joins TRBV3-1 and TRBJ2-2, with a possible D match to TRBD2 (6 bases). Trimming took 0 bases from V and 5 from J, leaving 13 bases between them. Germline CDR1 and CDR2: LGHDT and YNNKEL (reference sequence). The CDR3 loop spans 16 amino acids.

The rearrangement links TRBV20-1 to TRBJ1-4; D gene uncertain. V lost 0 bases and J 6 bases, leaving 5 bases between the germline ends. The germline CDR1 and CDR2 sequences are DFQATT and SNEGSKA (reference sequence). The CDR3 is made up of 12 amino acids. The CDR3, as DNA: TGCAGTGCTAGAGATCGGTATGAAAAACTGTTTTTT. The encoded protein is CSARDRYEKLFF.

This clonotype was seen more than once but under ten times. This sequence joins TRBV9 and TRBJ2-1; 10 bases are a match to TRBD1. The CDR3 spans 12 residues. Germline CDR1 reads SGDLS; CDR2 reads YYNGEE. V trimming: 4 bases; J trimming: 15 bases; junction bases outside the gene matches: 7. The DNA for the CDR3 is TGTGCCAGCAGCCCGGGACAGGGGAGTCCGTTCTTC. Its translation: CASSPGQGSPFF.

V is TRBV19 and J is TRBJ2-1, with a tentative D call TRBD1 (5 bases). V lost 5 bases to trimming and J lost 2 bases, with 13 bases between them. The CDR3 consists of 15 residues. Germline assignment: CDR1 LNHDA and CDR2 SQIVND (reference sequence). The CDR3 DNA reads TGTGCCAGTAGTCAGATCAGGGTGACCTACAATGAGCAGTTCTTC. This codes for CASSQIRVTYNEQFF.

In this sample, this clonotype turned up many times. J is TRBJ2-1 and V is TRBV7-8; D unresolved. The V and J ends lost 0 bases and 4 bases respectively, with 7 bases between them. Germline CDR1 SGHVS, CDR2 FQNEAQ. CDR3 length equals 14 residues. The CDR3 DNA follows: TGTGCCAGCAGCTTAGCGCTGAAGTACAATGAGCAGTTCTTC. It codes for CASSLALKYNEQFF. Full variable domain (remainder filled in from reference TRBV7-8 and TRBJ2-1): GAGVSQSPRYKVAKRGQDVALRCDPISGHVSLFWYQQALGQGPEFLTYFQNEAQLDKSGLPSDRFFAERPEGSVSTLKIQRTQQEDSAVYLCASSLALKYNEQFFGPGTRLTVL.